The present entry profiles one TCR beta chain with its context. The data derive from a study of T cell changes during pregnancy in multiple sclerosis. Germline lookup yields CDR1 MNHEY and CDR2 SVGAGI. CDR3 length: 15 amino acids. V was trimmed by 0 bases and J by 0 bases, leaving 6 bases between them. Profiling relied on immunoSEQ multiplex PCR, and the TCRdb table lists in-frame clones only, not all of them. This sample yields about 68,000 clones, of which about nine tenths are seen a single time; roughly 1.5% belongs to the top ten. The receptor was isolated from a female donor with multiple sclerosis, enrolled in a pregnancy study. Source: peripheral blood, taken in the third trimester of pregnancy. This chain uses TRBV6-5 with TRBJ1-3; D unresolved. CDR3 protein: CASSYSGSSGNTIYF. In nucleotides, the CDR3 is TGTGCCAGCAGTTACTCAGGGAGCTCTGGAAACACCATATATTTT.